This T cell receptor (beta chain) was profiled in a study of blood T cell repertoires in COVID-19. Study-wide context: The samples span acute and convalescent COVID-19 from the United States, Italy and Spain. PBMCs, B-cell-depleted T cells, or T cells provided the cDNA or gDNA that made up the material.

Authors' analysis steps: For nucleated cells, counts were estimated from reference gene primer amplification. Profiling relied on immunoSEQ multiplex PCR, and the TCRdb table lists in-frame clones only, not all of them. The V and J calls and clone size are taken from that table; D and trimming were inferred from the DNA. The sample lists 70,000 to 90,000 clones, about 88% occurring once. Sequencing input: peripheral blood. The clonotype was recovered from a human donor in a cohort sampled during active COVID-19.

CDR3 sequence: CASTRWAGGDGYGYTF. The CDR3 coding sequence is TGTGCCAGCACTCGATGGGCTGGGGGCGACGGCTATGGCTACACCTTC. The rearrangement links TRBV28 to TRBJ1-2; D perhaps matches TRBD1 (6 bases). Trimming removed 7 bases from V and 4 bases from J, with 22 bases in between. This CDR3 is 16 amino acids long. The germline gives CDR1 MDHEN, CDR2 SYDVKM.